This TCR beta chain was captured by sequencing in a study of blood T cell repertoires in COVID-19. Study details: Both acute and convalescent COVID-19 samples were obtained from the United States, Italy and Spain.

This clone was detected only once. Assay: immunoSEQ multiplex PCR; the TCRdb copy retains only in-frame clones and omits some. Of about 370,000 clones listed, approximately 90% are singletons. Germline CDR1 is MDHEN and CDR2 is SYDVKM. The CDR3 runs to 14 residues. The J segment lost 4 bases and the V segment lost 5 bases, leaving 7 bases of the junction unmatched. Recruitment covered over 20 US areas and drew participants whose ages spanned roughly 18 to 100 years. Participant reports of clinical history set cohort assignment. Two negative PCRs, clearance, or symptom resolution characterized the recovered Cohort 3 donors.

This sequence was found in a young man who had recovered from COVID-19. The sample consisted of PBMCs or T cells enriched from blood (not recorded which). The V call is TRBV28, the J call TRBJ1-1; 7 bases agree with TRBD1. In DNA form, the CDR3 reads TGTGCCAGCAGTCCAATACAGGGGTTCACTGAAGCTTTCTTT. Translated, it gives CASSPIQGFTEAFF.